What follows are 32 T cell receptor beta chains derived from one specimen sequenced in a study of cytomegalovirus exposure and HLA in healthy donors. A multiplex PCR was run with 60 Vbeta primers and 13 Jbeta primers. Libraries were prepared by immunoSEQ multiplex PCR; TCRdb keeps only in-frame clonotypes and omits some of them. The sample contains some 95,000 clones, around 73% of which appear only once. What was sequenced was PBMCs. The receptors were sampled from a female donor in good health and CMV-seronegative.

The chain's CDR3 is CASSVRGGYEQYF. The CDR3 nucleotides read TGTGCCAGCAGTGTGCGGGGAGGTTACGAGCAGTACTTC. The chain uses TRBV2 and TRBJ2-7, with D perhaps matching TRBD2 (6 bases). V was pared by 4 bases and J by 4 bases, with 11 bases between. Germline V gene lookup returns CDR1 SNHLY and CDR2 FYNNEI. CDR3 length: 13 residues.

The chain couples TRBV23-1 to TRBJ2-7; 9 bases are shared with TRBD2. TRBV23-1 has ORF status, its function being uncertain. With V trimmed by 1 base and J by 5 bases, 6 bases remained unmatched. This CDR3 is built from 15 residues. The CDR3 region is CASSQWIAGVHEQYF. CDR3 DNA: TGCGCCAGCAGTCAATGGATAGCGGGAGTCCACGAGCAGTACTTC.

This chain connects TRBV5-1 to TRBJ2-5, with D perhaps matching TRBD1 (6 bases). CDR3 size: 15 residues. Trimming took 4 bases from V and 4 from J, leaving 17 bases between them. CDR1 is SGHRS and CDR2 is YFSETQ in the germline V gene. This CDR3 is CASSIRDKNGETQYF. CDR3 in DNA: TGCGCCAGCAGCATCCGGGACAAGAACGGAGAGACCCAGTACTTC. The full variable domain, rest sourced from reference TRBV5-1 and TRBJ2-5, is KAGVTQTPRYLIKTRGQQVTLSCSPISGHRSVSWYQQTPGQGLQFLFEYFSETQRNKGNFPGRFSGRQFSNSRSEMNVSTLELGDSALYLCASSIRDKNGETQYFGPGTRLLVL.

The chain has TRBV2 and TRBJ2-3; 9 bases line up with TRBD2. The germline gives CDR1 SNHLY, CDR2 FYNNEI. The CDR3 has 15 amino acids. V lost 2 bases and J lost 6; bases outside the gene matches: 6. The CDR3 DNA is TGTGCCAGCAGTGAATGGGGCGGGAGGGCTGATACGCAGTATTTT. Its protein product is CASSEWGGRADTQYF.

This chain's CDR3 is CSVGGGLNSGANVLTF. CDR3 nucleotide sequence: TGCAGCGTTGGGGGGGGCCTCAACTCTGGGGCCAACGTCCTGACTTTC. This chain uses TRBV29-1 with TRBJ2-6; perhaps TRBD2 as D (7 bases). The CDR3 totals 16 residues. Trimming took 4 bases from V and 0 from J, leaving 13 bases between them. Germline CDR1 is SQVTM and CDR2 is ANQGSEA.

This clone has only a few counts. The V gene is TRBV6-1, the J gene TRBJ1-1; 10 nucleotides agree with TRBD1. In germline, CDR1 is MNHNS, CDR2 SASEGT. This CDR3 comprises 15 residues. The V segment lost 7 bases and the J segment 4 bases; nucleotides outside the gene matches: 9. The CDR3 here is CASIIGQGGITEAFF. In DNA, the CDR3 is TGTGCCAGCATCATCGGACAGGGGGGTATCACTGAAGCTTTCTTT.

This rearrangement joins TRBV13 to TRBJ1-1; D remains ambiguous. The CDR3 contains 14 residues. V was cut by 3 bases and J by 1 base, with 9 bases left in between. Germline V gene lookup returns CDR1 PRHDT and CDR2 FYEKMQ (reference sequence). CDR3 in amino acids: CASSFPTENTEAFF. In nucleotides, the CDR3 is TGTGCCAGCAGCTTCCCAACAGAGAACACTGAAGCTTTCTTT.

The chain is built from TRBV4-1 and TRBJ2-7; 8 bases line up with TRBD2. Germline assignment: CDR1 MGHRA and CDR2 YSYEKL. V dropped 1 base and J dropped 4; count of bases not matched to a gene: 12. This CDR3 region has 17 residues. CDR3 residues: CASSQASGRGSRYEQYF. The CDR3 nucleotides are TGCGCCAGCAGCCAAGCAAGCGGGAGAGGCTCTAGGTACGAGCAGTACTTC.

The rearrangement links TRBV18 to TRBJ2-1, with 10 bases lining up with TRBD2. With V trimmed by 5 bases and J by 4 bases, 5 bases remained unmatched. Germline V gives CDR1 KGHSH, CDR2 LQKENI. The CDR3 spans 15 residues. The CDR3 bases are TGTGCCAGCTCATCAGGACTAGCGGCTTACAATGAGCAGTTCTTC. Translated, it gives CASSSGLAAYNEQFF.

The V and J genes are TRBV5-8 and TRBJ2-7; no reliable D call. The germline CDR1 and CDR2 sequences are SGHTS and YDEGEE. The length of the CDR3 is 10 residues. The V gene lost 2 bases and the J gene lost 7 bases, with 4 bases spanning the gap. This chain's CDR3 is CASSFVEQYF. CDR3 nucleotide sequence: TGTGCCAGCAGCTTCGTGGAGCAGTACTTC.

The rearrangement uses TRBV9 and TRBJ1-5; 7 nucleotides line up with TRBD1. Germline lookup yields CDR1 SGDLS and CDR2 YYNGEE. Trimming at V came to 2 bases and at J to 1 base, leaving 12 bases not matched to a gene. The CDR3 extends over 18 amino acids. In DNA, the CDR3 is TGTGCCAGCAGCGTGCCCTACCGGGACAGCTACAGCAATCAGCCCCAGCATTTT. This sequence encodes CASSVPYRDSYSNQPQHF.

The chain is built from TRBV18 and TRBJ1-4; D perhaps matches TRBD1 (6 bases). The germline V gene has CDR1 KGHSH and CDR2 LQKENI. This CDR3 is 17 amino acids long. V shed 3 bases and J shed 0 bases, with 14 bases lying between them. CDR3 nucleotide sequence: TGTGCCAGCTCACCCCAACGAGGGGGATCAACTAATGAAAAACTGTTTTTT. This codes for CASSPQRGGSTNEKLFF.

CDR3 residues: CAISQGPAGENTGELFF. DNA for the CDR3: TGTGCCATCAGTCAGGGGCCAGCGGGAGAAAACACCGGGGAGCTGTTTTTT. V gene TRBV10-3 combines with J gene TRBJ2-2; 8 bases are a match to TRBD2. Germline V gene data show CDR1 as ENHRY and CDR2 as SYGVKD. With 5 bases clipped from V and 2 bases from J, the junction kept 10 bases outside the gene matches. CDR3 length: 17 residues.

This clone was observed a few times. This chain connects TRBV19 to TRBJ2-7; tentatively, D is TRBD2 (6 bases). The CDR3 length is 13 residues. The V and J ends lost 5 bases and 5 bases respectively, with 13 bases between them. Germline V gene data show CDR1 as LNHDA and CDR2 as SQIVND (reference sequence). The chain's CDR3 is CASSLLGGDEQYF. The CDR3 bases are TGTGCCAGTAGTCTCCTTGGAGGGGACGAGCAGTACTTC.

The chain combines TRBV6-6 with TRBJ1-2; 7 nucleotides align to TRBD1. CDR1 and CDR2 from the germline V gene are MNHNY and SVGAGI (reference sequence). The CDR3 covers 12 residues. Trimming cost V 5 bases and J 7 bases; bases outside gene matches: 4. CDR3 region: CASSPTGAGYTF. Written as DNA, the CDR3 is TGTGCCAGCAGTCCTACAGGGGCTGGCTACACCTTC.

The V gene is TRBV4-2, the J gene TRBJ2-2, with 7 bases that match TRBD2. CDR3 length: 16 amino acids. Germline V gene lookup returns CDR1 LGHNA and CDR2 YNFKEQ. With 4 bases clipped from V and 2 bases from J, the junction kept 7 bases outside the gene matches. CDR3 nucleotide sequence: TGTGCCAGCAGCCCTCCGGGGAGGGTAAACACCGGGGAGCTGTTTTTT. Translation gives CASSPPGRVNTGELFF.

The J gene is TRBJ1-2, the V gene TRBV30; weak D call: TRBD1 (6 bases). From germline, CDR1 is GTSNPN and CDR2 SVGIG (reference sequence). V was shortened by 6 bases and J by 5 bases, with 19 bases between the two germline ends. CDR3 length equals 14 residues. CDR3 DNA: TGTGCCTGCCCACAGGGCACGAGGAATTATGGCTACACCTTC. Amino acids: CACPQGTRNYGYTF. The full variable domain, completed using reference TRBV30 and TRBJ1-2, is SQTIHQWPATLVQPVGSPLSLECTVEGTSNPNLYWYRQAAGRGLQLLFYSVGIGQISSEVPQNLSASRPQDRQFILSSKKLLLSDSGFYLCACPQGTRNYGYTFGSGTRLTVV.

The chain carries TRBV29-1 and TRBJ2-3, with TRBD2 matching over 7 bases. The V gene's germline CDR1 is SQVTM and CDR2 ANQGSEA. This CDR3 spans 16 amino acids. Unmatched junction bases numbered 13, after V lost 3 bases and J lost 4 bases. CDR3: CSVEDPGGSGADTQYF. In DNA, the CDR3 is TGCAGCGTTGAGGACCCCGGCGGGAGTGGGGCAGATACGCAGTATTTT.

This clone showed up just a few times. The V call is TRBV6-1, the J call TRBJ1-1, with a weak D call TRBD1 (5 bases). The CDR3 is made up of 12 amino acids. V was pared by 7 bases and J by 6 bases, with 12 bases between. CDR1 and CDR2 (germline): MNHNS, SASEGT. CDR3 DNA: TGTGCCAGCATCAAACGGGGGTCTGAAGCTTTCTTT. Amino acid sequence: CASIKRGSEAFF.

V is TRBV6-1 and J is TRBJ2-2, with 7 bases that match TRBD2. The CDR3 sequence is 15 residues long. Germline CDR1 MNHNS, CDR2 SASEGT. The V segment lost 3 bases and the J segment 8 bases; nucleotides outside the gene matches: 9. The CDR3 region is CASSEGGTVEGELFF. The DNA of the CDR3 is TGTGCCAGCAGTGAGGGGGGGACGGTGGAAGGGGAGCTGTTTTTT.

The CDR3 nucleotides are TGTGCCAGCAGCTTAGCCCAAATGAACACTGAAGCTTTCTTT. It is translated as CASSLAQMNTEAFF. J is TRBJ1-1 and V is TRBV7-2; D call uncertain. The CDR3 runs to 14 residues. V dropped 0 bases and J dropped 0 bases, with 5 bases sitting between them. Germline lookup yields CDR1 SGHTA and CDR2 FQGNSA.

This clone occurred a few times. The chain joins TRBV15 to TRBJ2-7, with D uncertain. V was trimmed by 0 bases and J by 0 bases, leaving 3 bases between them. The CDR3 runs to 13 residues. Germline assignment: CDR1 LNHNV and CDR2 YYDKDF (reference sequence). CDR3 in amino acids: CATSRDSSYEQYF. The CDR3 DNA sequence: TGTGCCACCAGCAGAGATAGCTCCTACGAGCAGTACTTC.

This clone was observed once. The rearrangement joins TRBV28 to TRBJ2-1; D unresolved. The CDR3 length is 11 residues. CDR1 is MDHEN, CDR2 SYDVKM, per germline. Trimming took 4 bases from V and 7 from J, leaving 5 bases between them. The CDR3 loop reads CASSSANEQFF. Written as DNA, the CDR3 is TGTGCCAGCAGTTCCGCGAATGAGCAGTTCTTC.

The rearrangement uses TRBV5-6 and TRBJ1-2; weak D call: TRBD1 (5 bases). Trimming removed 4 bases from V and 8 bases from J, with 15 bases in between. Germline lookup yields CDR1 SGHDT and CDR2 YYEEEE. This CDR3 has 13 amino acids. CDR3 in DNA: TGTGCCAGCAGCATAGCGGGGGATTTGGGCTACACCTTC. This encodes CASSIAGDLGYTF.

The J gene is TRBJ1-2, the V gene TRBV6-6; 10 bases match TRBD1. V gave up 4 bases and J gave up 8 bases; unmatched junction bases: 10. Germline V lookup: CDR1 MNHNY, CDR2 SVGAGI (reference sequence). The CDR3 consists of 15 residues. The CDR3 here is CASSSGDRGFDGYTF. The DNA for the CDR3 is TGTGCCAGCAGTTCCGGGGACAGGGGATTCGACGGCTACACCTTC.

This clone is a singleton in its sample. This rearrangement joins TRBV9 to TRBJ1-2, with 7 bases aligning to TRBD1. The J segment lost 5 bases and the V segment lost 0 bases, leaving 4 bases of the junction unmatched. This CDR3 has 14 amino acids. The germline CDR1 and CDR2 sequences are SGDLS and YYNGEE. CDR3 nucleotides: TGTGCCAGCAGCGTAGAGAAGGGGGCTTATGGCTACACCTTC. Amino acids: CASSVEKGAYGYTF.

This sequence joins TRBV12-5 and TRBJ1-5; D unclear. From germline, CDR1 is LGHNT and CDR2 FRNRAP. Trimming took off 4 bases at V and 1 base at J, with 11 bases between the two ends. This CDR3 is 15 amino acids long. The CDR3: CASGSVQFSNQPQHF. For the CDR3, the DNA is TGTGCTAGTGGTTCGGTACAGTTCAGCAATCAGCCCCAGCATTTT.

The CDR3 protein is CASSLKSPGSYGYTF. The CDR3 DNA reads TGTGCCAGCAGTTTAAAGTCACCTGGGAGCTATGGCTACACCTTC. The chain carries TRBV27 and TRBJ1-2; D is uncertain. This CDR3 is 15 amino acids long. Trimming removed 2 bases at V and 4 bases at J, with 14 bases between. Germline CDR1 and CDR2: MNHEY and SMNVEV (reference sequence).

This clone occurred a few times. The V gene is TRBV5-4, the J gene TRBJ1-1; 9 bases are a match to TRBD1. Germline CDR1 reads SGHNT; CDR2 reads YYREEE (reference sequence). V gave up 3 bases and J gave up 5 bases; unmatched junction bases: 14. CDR3 length equals 17 residues. CDR3 loop: CASSSDEGDRVSTEAFF. The CDR3 nucleotides read TGTGCCAGCAGCTCGGACGAGGGGGACAGGGTGTCAACTGAAGCTTTCTTT.

The chain employs TRBV30 and TRBJ2-1; weak D call: TRBD1 (5 bases). The CDR3 has 14 amino acids. From germline, CDR1 is GTSNPN and CDR2 SVGIG (reference sequence). V was cut by 3 bases and J by 6 bases, with 15 bases left in between. For the CDR3, the DNA is TGTGCCTGGAGGGCGGAGTCAGGGTTCAATGAGCAGTTCTTC. Translated: CAWRAESGFNEQFF.

The chain combines TRBV6-4 with TRBJ2-1; 12 bases match TRBD1. With V trimmed by 5 bases and J by 8 bases, 4 bases remained unmatched. The CDR3 is 14 amino acids. The V gene's germline CDR1 is MRHNA and CDR2 SNTAGT. CDR3 sequence (DNA): TGTGCCAGCAGTCCCGGGACAGGGGGCGATGAGCAGTTCTTC. Translation: CASSPGTGGDEQFF.

Here the CDR3 DNA reads TGTGCCAGCAGTTTAACAGTCAGCACCGGGGAGCTGTTTTTT. It encodes CASSLTVSTGELFF. This chain connects TRBV27 to TRBJ2-2; D not resolved. V lost 2 bases, J lost 4 bases, and 8 bases lay in between. CDR1 and CDR2 (germline): MNHEY, SMNVEV (reference sequence). The CDR3 is 14 residues long.